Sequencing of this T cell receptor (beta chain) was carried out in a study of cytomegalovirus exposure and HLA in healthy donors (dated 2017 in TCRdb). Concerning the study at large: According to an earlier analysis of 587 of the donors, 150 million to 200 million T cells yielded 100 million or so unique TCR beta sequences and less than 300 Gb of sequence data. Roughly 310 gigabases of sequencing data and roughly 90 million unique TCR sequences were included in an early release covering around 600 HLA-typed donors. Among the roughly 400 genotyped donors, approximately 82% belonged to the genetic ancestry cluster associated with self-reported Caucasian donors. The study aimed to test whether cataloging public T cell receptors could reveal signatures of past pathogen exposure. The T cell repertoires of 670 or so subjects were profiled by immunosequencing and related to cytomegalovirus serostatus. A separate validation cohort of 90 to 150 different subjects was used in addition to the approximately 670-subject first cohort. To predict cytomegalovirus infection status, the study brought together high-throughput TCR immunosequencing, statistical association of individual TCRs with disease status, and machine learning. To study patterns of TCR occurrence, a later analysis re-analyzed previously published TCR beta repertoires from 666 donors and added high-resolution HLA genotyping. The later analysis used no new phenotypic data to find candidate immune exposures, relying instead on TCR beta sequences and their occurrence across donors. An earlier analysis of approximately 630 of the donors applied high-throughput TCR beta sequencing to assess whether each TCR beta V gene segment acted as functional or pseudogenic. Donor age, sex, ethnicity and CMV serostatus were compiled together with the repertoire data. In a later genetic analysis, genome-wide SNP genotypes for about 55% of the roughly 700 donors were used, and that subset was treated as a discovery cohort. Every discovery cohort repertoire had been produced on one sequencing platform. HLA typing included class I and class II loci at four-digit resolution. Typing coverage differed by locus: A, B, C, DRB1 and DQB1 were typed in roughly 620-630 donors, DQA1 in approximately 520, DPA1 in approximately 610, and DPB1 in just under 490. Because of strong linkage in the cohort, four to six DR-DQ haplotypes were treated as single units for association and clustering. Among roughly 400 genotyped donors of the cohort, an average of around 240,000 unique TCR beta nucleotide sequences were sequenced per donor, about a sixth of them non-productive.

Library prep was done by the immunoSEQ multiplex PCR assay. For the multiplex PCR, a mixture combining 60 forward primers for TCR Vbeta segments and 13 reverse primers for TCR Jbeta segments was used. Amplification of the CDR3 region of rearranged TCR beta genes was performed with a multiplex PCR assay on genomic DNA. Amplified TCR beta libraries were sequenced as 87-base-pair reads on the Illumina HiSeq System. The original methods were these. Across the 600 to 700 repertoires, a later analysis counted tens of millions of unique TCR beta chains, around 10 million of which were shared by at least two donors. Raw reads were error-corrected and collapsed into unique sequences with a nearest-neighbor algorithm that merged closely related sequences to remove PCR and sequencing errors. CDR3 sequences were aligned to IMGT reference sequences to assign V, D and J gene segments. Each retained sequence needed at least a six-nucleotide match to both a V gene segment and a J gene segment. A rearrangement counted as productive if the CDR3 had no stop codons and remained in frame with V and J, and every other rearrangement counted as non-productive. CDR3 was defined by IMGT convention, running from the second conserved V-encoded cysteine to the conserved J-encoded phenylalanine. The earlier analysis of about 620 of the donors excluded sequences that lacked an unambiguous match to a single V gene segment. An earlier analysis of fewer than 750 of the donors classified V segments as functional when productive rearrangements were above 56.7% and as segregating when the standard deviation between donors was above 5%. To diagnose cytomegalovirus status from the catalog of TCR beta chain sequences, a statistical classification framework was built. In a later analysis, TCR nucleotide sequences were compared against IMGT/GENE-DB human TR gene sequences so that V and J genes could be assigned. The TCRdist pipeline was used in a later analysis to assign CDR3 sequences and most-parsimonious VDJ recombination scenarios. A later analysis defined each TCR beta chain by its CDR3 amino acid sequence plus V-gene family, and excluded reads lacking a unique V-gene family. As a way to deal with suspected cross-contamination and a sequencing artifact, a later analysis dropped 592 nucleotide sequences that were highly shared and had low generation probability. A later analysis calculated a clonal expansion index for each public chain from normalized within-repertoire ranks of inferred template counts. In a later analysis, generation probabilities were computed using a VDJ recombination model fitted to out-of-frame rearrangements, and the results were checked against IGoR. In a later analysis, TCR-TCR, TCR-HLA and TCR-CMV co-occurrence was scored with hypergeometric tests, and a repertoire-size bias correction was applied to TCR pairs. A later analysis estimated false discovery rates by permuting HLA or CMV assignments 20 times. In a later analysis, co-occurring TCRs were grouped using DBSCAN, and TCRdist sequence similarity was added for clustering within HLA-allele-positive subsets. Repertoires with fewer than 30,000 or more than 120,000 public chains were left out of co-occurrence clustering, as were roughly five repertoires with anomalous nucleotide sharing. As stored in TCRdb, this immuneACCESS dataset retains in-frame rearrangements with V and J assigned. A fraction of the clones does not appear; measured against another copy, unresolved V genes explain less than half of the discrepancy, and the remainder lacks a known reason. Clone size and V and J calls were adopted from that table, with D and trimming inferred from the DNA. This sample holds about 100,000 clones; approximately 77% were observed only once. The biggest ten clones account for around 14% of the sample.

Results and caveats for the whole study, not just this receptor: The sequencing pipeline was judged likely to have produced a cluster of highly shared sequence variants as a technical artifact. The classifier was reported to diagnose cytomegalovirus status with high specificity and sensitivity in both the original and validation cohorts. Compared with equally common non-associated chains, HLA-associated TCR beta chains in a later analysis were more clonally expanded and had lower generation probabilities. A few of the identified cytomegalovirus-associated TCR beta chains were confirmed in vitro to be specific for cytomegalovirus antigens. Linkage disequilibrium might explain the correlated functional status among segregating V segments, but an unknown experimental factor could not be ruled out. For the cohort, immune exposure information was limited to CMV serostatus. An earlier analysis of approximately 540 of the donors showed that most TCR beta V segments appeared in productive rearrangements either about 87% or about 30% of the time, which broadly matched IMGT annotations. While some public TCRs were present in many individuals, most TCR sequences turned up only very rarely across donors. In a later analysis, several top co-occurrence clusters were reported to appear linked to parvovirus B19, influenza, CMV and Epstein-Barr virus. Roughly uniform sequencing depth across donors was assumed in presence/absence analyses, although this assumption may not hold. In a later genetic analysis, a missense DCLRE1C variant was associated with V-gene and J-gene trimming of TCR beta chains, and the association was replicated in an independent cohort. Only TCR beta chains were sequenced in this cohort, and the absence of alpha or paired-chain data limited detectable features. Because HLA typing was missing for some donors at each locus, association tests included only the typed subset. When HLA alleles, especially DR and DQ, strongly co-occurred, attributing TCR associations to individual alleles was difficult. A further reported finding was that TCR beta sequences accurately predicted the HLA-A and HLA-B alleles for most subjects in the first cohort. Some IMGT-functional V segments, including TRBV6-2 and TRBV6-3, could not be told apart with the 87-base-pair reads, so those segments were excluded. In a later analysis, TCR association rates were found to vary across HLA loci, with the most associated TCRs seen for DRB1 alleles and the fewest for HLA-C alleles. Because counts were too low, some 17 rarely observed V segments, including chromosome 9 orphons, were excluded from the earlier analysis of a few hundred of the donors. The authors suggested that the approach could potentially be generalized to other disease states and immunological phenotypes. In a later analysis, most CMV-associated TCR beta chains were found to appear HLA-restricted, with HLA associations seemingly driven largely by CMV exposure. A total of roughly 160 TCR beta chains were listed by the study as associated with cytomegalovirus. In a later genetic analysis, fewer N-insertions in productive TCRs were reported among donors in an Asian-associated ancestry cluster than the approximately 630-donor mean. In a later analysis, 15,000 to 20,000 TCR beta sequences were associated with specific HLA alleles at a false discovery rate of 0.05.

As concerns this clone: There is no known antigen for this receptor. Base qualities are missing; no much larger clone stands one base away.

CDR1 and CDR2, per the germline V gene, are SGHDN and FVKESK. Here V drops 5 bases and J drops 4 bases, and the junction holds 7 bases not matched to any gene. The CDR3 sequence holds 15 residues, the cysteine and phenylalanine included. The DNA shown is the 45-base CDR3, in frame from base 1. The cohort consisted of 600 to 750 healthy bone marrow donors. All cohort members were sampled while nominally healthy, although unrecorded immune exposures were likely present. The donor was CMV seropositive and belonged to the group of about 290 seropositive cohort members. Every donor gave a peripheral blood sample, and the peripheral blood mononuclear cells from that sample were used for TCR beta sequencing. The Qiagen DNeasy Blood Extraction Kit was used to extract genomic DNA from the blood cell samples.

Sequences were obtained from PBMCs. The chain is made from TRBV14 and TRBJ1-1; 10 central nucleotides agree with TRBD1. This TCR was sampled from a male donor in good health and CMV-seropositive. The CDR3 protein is CASSSGGQGITEAFF. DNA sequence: TGTGCCAGCAGCTCCGGGGGACAGGGGATCACTGAAGCTTTCTTT.